These 21 T cell receptor beta chains share one sample of origin, sequenced in a study of identical twins. One entry per CDR3 protein results from TCRdb running MiXCR on the 5' RACE reads. The sample includes about 790,000 distinct CDR3 sequences, around a sixth of them seen just once. These data were also reused for a study on T cells expressing NK-cell markers.

The sample comprised PBMCs. These receptors all come from a woman in her late teens or twenties in good health.

This clonotype was seen a few times. The chain carries TRBV6-5 and TRBJ2-3; tentatively, D is TRBD2 (6 bases). Germline V gene data show CDR1 as MNHEY and CDR2 as SVGAGI. This CDR3 is 12 amino acids long. V lost 4 bases, J lost 10 bases, and 12 bases lay in between. In DNA, the CDR3 is TGTGCCAGCAGTTCCTTAGCGGAGTCGCAGTATTTT. It is translated as CASSSLAESQYF.

The rearrangement joins TRBV12-5 to TRBJ2-3; D remains unclear. This CDR3 spans 12 amino acids. With 0 bases removed from V and 2 bases from J, the gap between germline ends came to 0 bases. Germline lookup yields CDR1 LGHNT and CDR2 FRNRAP. The CDR3 bases are TGTGCTAGTGGTTTGGTCACAGATACGCAGTATTTT. Amino acids: CASGLVTDTQYF.

The chain carries TRBV20-1 and TRBJ1-5, with a tentative D call TRBD1 (5 bases). CDR1 is DFQATT and CDR2 is SNEGSKA in the germline V gene (reference sequence). The CDR3 loop spans 15 amino acids. Trimming stripped 6 bases from V and 4 bases from J, with 19 bases between. The CDR3 is CSANAGSVYNQPQHF. The CDR3, as DNA: TGCAGTGCAAACGCAGGGTCCGTCTATAATCAGCCCCAGCATTTT.

This clonotype was seen more than once but under ten times. The chain is built from TRBV7-8 and TRBJ1-2; D call uncertain. CDR3 size: 17 residues. Germline CDR1 and CDR2: SGHVS and FQNEAQ. Trimming took 2 bases from V and 4 from J, leaving 20 bases between them. DNA for the CDR3: TGTGCCAGCAGCTTAAGCCGCGCCATAACCCGGAGCTATGGCTACACCTTC. It is translated as CASSLSRAITRSYGYTF.

This clonotype was found a few times. This chain joins TRBV10-3 and TRBJ1-1; weak D call: TRBD1 (5 bases). CDR3 length: 13 residues. The V gene's germline CDR1 is ENHRY and CDR2 SYGVKD. Trimming removed 7 bases at V and 4 bases at J, with 13 bases between. The CDR3 DNA reads TGTGCCATCAAGCGAGGGGCGGCCACTGAAGCTTTCTTT. Amino acids: CAIKRGAATEAFF.

The rearrangement uses TRBV12-5 and TRBJ2-1, with a weak D call TRBD2 (5 bases). V dropped 0 bases and J dropped 6 bases, with 9 bases sitting between them. This CDR3 is 14 amino acids long. Germline CDR1 and CDR2: LGHNT and FRNRAP. The chain's CDR3 is CASGLVAALNEQFF. In nucleotides, the CDR3 is TGTGCTAGTGGTTTGGTAGCGGCCCTCAATGAGCAGTTCTTC.

This clonotype has just a few counts. The chain recombines TRBV19 with TRBJ1-1; D is unclear. CDR3 length: 11 residues. Between the trimmed V and J ends, which lost 7 bases and 3 bases, there was a span of 6 bases. Germline assignment: CDR1 LNHDA and CDR2 SQIVND (reference sequence). The CDR3 spells CASKGYTEAFF. DNA for the CDR3: TGTGCCAGTAAGGGCTACACTGAAGCTTTCTTT.

This clonotype came up a few times. The chain employs TRBV6-1 and TRBJ1-1; D uncertain. V lost 5 bases to trimming and J lost 5 bases, with 12 bases between them. Germline CDR1 and CDR2: MNHNS and SASEGT. CDR3 length: 13 residues. This CDR3 reads CASSRVFSTEAFF. For the CDR3, the DNA is TGTGCCAGCAGTCGAGTATTTTCAACTGAAGCTTTCTTT.

The V gene is TRBV6-1, the J gene TRBJ2-7; 9 bases are shared with TRBD2. Germline CDR1 reads MNHNS; CDR2 reads SASEGT. This CDR3 region has 14 residues. With 6 bases clipped from V and 4 bases from J, the junction kept 7 bases outside the gene matches. The CDR3 reads CASRRGGRAYEQYF. The DNA of the CDR3 is TGTGCCAGCAGACGGGGCGGGAGGGCGTACGAGCAGTACTTC.

This clonotype has ten or more counts. At one boundary the junction diverges from the germline segment, which might be a read error. The CDR3 is CASSLTGSSYEQYF. For the CDR3, the DNA is TGTGCCAGCAGTTTGACAGGGAGCTCCTACGAGCAGTACTTC. This chain joins TRBV5-1 and TRBJ2-7; 7 positions agree with TRBD1. This CDR3 contains 14 residues. Germline V lookup: CDR1 SGHRS, CDR2 YFSETQ.

The gene calls are TRBV7-2 and TRBJ2-2; unclear D gene. Germline V CDR1 and CDR2: SGHTA, FQGNSA. The V and J ends lost 1 base and 0 bases respectively, with 9 bases between them. This CDR3 is built from 16 residues. CDR3 bases: TGTGCCAGCAGCTTAGATCCCGGGTCGAACACCGGGGAGCTGTTTTTT. Amino acids: CASSLDPGSNTGELFF.

The chain is built from TRBV20-1 and TRBJ1-1; D uncertain. This CDR3 has 12 amino acids. Trimming stripped 0 bases from V and 5 bases from J, with 7 bases between. Germline values: CDR1 DFQATT, CDR2 SNEGSKA (reference sequence). The CDR3 bases are TGCAGTGCTAGAGATATGGGAACTGAAGCTTTCTTT. Its protein product is CSARDMGTEAFF.

The V call is TRBV6-2 or TRBV6-3, the J call TRBJ2-7, with D possibly TRBD2 on 6 matching bases. V was cut by 7 bases and J by 0 bases, with 19 bases left in between. CDR1 and CDR2 (germline): MNHEY, SVGEGT. The CDR3 runs to 16 residues. The CDR3 spells CASIGGGGTSSYEQYF. DNA for the CDR3: TGTGCCAGCATCGGAGGTGGCGGGACGAGCTCCTACGAGCAGTACTTC.

This clonotype came up a few times. This chain joins TRBV2 and TRBJ1-3; D possibly corresponds to TRBD1 (5 bases). Trimming removed 3 bases at V and 6 bases at J, with 12 bases between. Germline CDR1 is SNHLY and CDR2 is FYNNEI. This CDR3 spans 14 amino acids. The chain's CDR3 is CASSDGQSLNTIYF. CDR3 nucleotides: TGTGCCAGCAGTGACGGACAAAGCTTAAACACCATATATTTT. Together with reference TRBV2 and TRBJ1-3, the CDR3 gives the full variable domain: EPEVTQTPSHQVTQMGQEVILRCVPISNHLYFYWYRQILGQKVEFLVSFYNNEISEKSEIFDDQFSVERPDGSNFTLKIRSTKLEDSAMYFCASSDGQSLNTIYFGEGSWLTVV.

This clonotype was observed a handful of times. In DNA, the CDR3 is TGTGCCAGCAGCTTAGACTTCCGCGAGGGGACCCAGTACTTC. Protein product: CASSLDFREGTQYF. The genes are TRBV11-2 and TRBJ2-5, with D possibly being TRBD2 (5 bases). Germline V lookup: CDR1 SGHAT, CDR2 FQNNGV. V lost 0 bases to trimming and J lost 7 bases, with 12 bases between them. The CDR3 length is 14 residues.

This clonotype was found a few times. The chain is built from TRBV20-1 and TRBJ2-2; D perhaps matches TRBD2 (5 bases). CDR3 size: 13 residues. V lost 0 bases, J lost 4 bases, and 6 bases lay in between. Germline V lookup: CDR1 DFQATT, CDR2 SNEGSKA (reference sequence). CDR3 protein: CSARELATGELFF. CDR3 coding DNA: TGCAGTGCTAGAGAGCTAGCCACCGGGGAGCTGTTTTTT.

In its sample, this clonotype was seen a few times. The rearrangement uses TRBV29-1 and TRBJ2-7; 8 bases map to TRBD1. CDR1 is SQVTM, CDR2 ANQGSEA, per germline. V gave up 4 bases and J gave up 3 bases; unmatched junction bases: 8. This CDR3 region has 14 residues. The CDR3 spells CSVAWDRNVYEQYF. The DNA of the CDR3 is TGCAGCGTTGCGTGGGACAGGAACGTCTACGAGCAGTACTTC.

This chain links TRBV20-1 with TRBJ2-7; 10 positions agree with TRBD2. The CDR3 length is 16 residues. J lost 3 bases, V lost 0 bases, and 8 bases had no gene match. Germline CDR1 DFQATT, CDR2 SNEGSKA (reference sequence). The DNA for the CDR3 is TGCAGTGCTAGAGACCCTAGCGGGGGTGGTATCTACGAGCAGTACTTC. Translated: CSARDPSGGGIYEQYF.

This clonotype occurred a few times. The rearrangement uses TRBV27 and TRBJ2-5; TRBD1 agrees at 10 bases. Trimming at V came to 6 bases and at J to 0 bases, leaving 1 base not matched to a gene. In germline, CDR1 is MNHEY, CDR2 SMNVEV (reference sequence). The CDR3 runs 14 residues. The CDR3 DNA is TGTGCCAGCAGGGGACAGGGGTACCAAGAGACCCAGTACTTC. As protein: CASRGQGYQETQYF.

CDR3 nucleotide sequence: TGCGCCAGCAGCCGCGATACGGGCCTCCGCCGCACAGATACGCAGTATTTT. Translated: CASSRDTGLRRTDTQYF. The chain uses TRBV4-3 and TRBJ2-3; D is uncertain. The germline V gene has CDR1 LGHNA and CDR2 YSLEER. The V end was cut by 4 bases, the J end by 1 base, with 18 bases between. The CDR3 totals 17 residues.

This clonotype has ten or more counts. This chain connects TRBV12-3 or TRBV12-4 to TRBJ2-5; D is ambiguous. There are 12 residues in the CDR3. Between the trimmed V and J ends, which lost 8 bases and 5 bases, there was a span of 12 bases. CDR3 sequence reads: CASSVKHETQYF. As DNA, the CDR3 is TGTGCCAGCTCCGTAAAGCATGAGACCCAGTACTTC.